This T cell receptor (beta chain) was sequenced in a study of blood T cell repertoires in COVID-19. Study overall: Material from acute and convalescent COVID-19 was sourced from the United States, Italy and Spain. Sample material is recorded as cDNA or gDNA derived from T cells, B-cell-depleted T cells, or PBMCs.

The CDR3 is made up of 17 amino acids. With 1 base clipped from V and 0 bases from J, the junction kept 4 bases outside the gene matches. Germline V gene lookup returns CDR1 LGHDT and CDR2 YNNKEL (reference sequence). Under the authors' procedure: Reference gene primer amplification gave estimated nucleated cell counts. TCRdb's copy holds only in-frame clones and misses some; the assay was immunoSEQ multiplex PCR. The DNA was the basis for D and trimming; V, J and clone size are from that table. The sample holds 150,000 to 200,000 clones; 90% are singletons and the top ten take roughly a sixth. This TCR was sampled from a man aged 55 to 70 with active or convalescent COVID-19. The V call is TRBV3-1 (or the pseudogene TRBV3-2), the J call TRBJ2-3; 10 bases match TRBD2. Sequences were obtained from peripheral blood. The CDR3 is CASSQVAGGPSTDTQYF. The CDR3, as DNA: TGTGCCAGCAGCCAAGTAGCGGGGGGCCCTAGCACAGATACGCAGTATTTT.